The present TCR beta chain was sequenced within a study of a mutant IDH1 vaccine in newly diagnosed glioma. Study as a whole: Weeks 1, 3, 5, 7, 11, 15, 19 and 23 were when patients received their eight vaccinations. The initiation of vaccination occurred 4-6 weeks after radiotherapy alone, or with temozolomide cycles. Every participant had undergone radiotherapy, temozolomide, or both before, and most underwent both.

A word on this clone: What it binds is unknown.

TCRdb's table, derived via immunoSEQ multiplex PCR, lists solely in-frame clones and lacks some. The table lists tens of thousands of clones, approximately 86% of them singletons, with 2.5% to 3.5% in the top ten. Notes on the study in general: Top peripheral T cell clonotype shifts appeared unrelated to pseudoprogression.

Time point of the sample: week 5, during vaccination. Topical imiquimod was applied with each vaccine dose, which held 300 ug of mutant IDH1 20-mer peptide. The V and J ends lost 3 bases and 2 bases respectively, with 8 bases between them. CDR1 and CDR2 from the germline V gene are MNHEY and SMNVEV (reference sequence). The CDR3 is made up of 13 amino acids. The rearrangement links TRBV27 to TRBJ2-7; no reliable D call. Sequenced material: PBMCs, taken from a glioma patient whose treatment included an IDH1 peptide vaccine. The TCR was taken from a woman aged 18-30 years with glioma. Some clones in this sample may be carry-over from other donors' samples. The CDR3 spells CASSFSAPYEQYF. The CDR3 region has the DNA TGTGCCAGCAGTTTTTCTGCTCCCTACGAGCAGTACTTC.